A selection of T cell receptor beta chains follows, all from one sample in a study of cytotoxic CD8 clonotypes in ibrutinib-treated CLL. Sequencing was performed with immunoSEQ multiplex PCR; in TCRdb, only in-frame clones are kept and a portion is missing. The sample carries about 330,000 clones, 67% recorded once. This sample comprised PBMCs, obtained after 36 months of ibrutinib treatment. The receptors stem from a human donor with chronic lymphocytic leukemia. Each CDR3 is given with its conserved first and last residue. The order of the fields is V gene, J gene, D gene, clone size, CDR3 protein, CDR3 DNA. The D gene is left open where the match is weak. Rows give clone size only sometimes, using once, few, many, or a class for an expanded clone.

TRBV10-3	TRBJ2-5	NA	NA	CAISDRFQETQYF	TGTGCCATCAGTGACAGGTTCCAAGAGACCCAGTACTTC
TRBV2	TRBJ2-5	NA	few	CASRPSGEETQYF	TGTGCCAGCAGACCTTCAGGGGAAGAGACCCAGTACTTC
TRBV7-2	TRBJ2-5	TRBD1	NA	CASSLKGAGAQYF	TGTGCCAGCAGCTTAAAGGGGGCGGGCGCCCAGTACTTC
TRBV11-2	TRBJ2-1	TRBD2	NA	CASSLVRGGGLAVYNEQFF	TGTGCCAGCAGCTTAGTGAGGGGGGGAGGACTAGCGGTGTACAATGAGCAGTTCTTC
TRBV7-2	TRBJ1-1	TRBD1	NA	CASVQGARGNTEAFF	TGTGCCAGCGTACAGGGGGCAAGGGGGAACACTGAAGCTTTCTTT
TRBV28	TRBJ2-1	NA	NA	CASGFQGRSYNEQFF	TGTGCCAGCGGCTTTCAGGGTAGATCCTACAATGAGCAGTTCTTC
TRBV5-1	TRBJ1-1	NA	NA	CASSNRDGAPEAFF	TGCGCCAGCTCCAACCGGGACGGCGCCCCTGAAGCTTTCTTT
TRBV18	TRBJ2-3	NA	few	CASSPSRSTDTQYF	TGTGCCAGCTCACCTTCCAGGAGCACAGATACGCAGTATTTT
TRBV9	TRBJ1-1	NA	NA	CASSPWTESEAFF	TGTGCCAGCAGCCCATGGACAGAATCCGAAGCTTTCTTT
TRBV2	TRBJ2-7	TRBD2	NA	CASERLALEQYF	TGTGCCAGCGAACGACTAGCGCTCGAGCAGTACTTC
TRBV29-1	TRBJ1-3	NA	NA	CSVGLQGWSDTIYF	TGCAGCGTTGGCCTCCAGGGGTGGTCGGACACCATATATTTT
TRBV9	TRBJ2-3	NA	NA	CASSVDLPDTQYF	TGTGCCAGCAGCGTAGACCTTCCAGATACGCAGTATTTT
TRBV29-1	TRBJ1-3	NA	NA	CSVDPGEASGNTIYF	TGCAGCGTTGATCCGGGGGAGGCCTCTGGAAACACCATATATTTT
TRBV27	TRBJ2-1	NA	NA	CASSLVAGKQFF	TGTGCCAGCAGTTTAGTGGCAGGGAAGCAGTTCTTC
TRBV27	TRBJ2-7	TRBD2	NA	CASREGSDGRGSSYEQYF	TGTGCCAGCAGGGAAGGGAGTGATGGGCGGGGGAGCTCCTACGAGCAGTACTTC
TRBV5-1	TRBJ2-5	TRBD2	NA	CASHLAGGQETQYF	TGCGCCAGCCACCTAGCGGGAGGACAAGAGACCCAGTACTTC
TRBV29-1	TRBJ2-1	TRBD1	NA	CSVVRDSNNEQFF	TGCAGCGTAGTACGGGACAGTAACAATGAGCAGTTCTTC
TRBV5-1	TRBJ2-1	TRBD2	NA	CASSLGTSGLYEQFF	TGCGCCAGCAGCTTGGGGACTAGCGGGCTGTATGAGCAGTTCTTC
TRBV5-1	TRBJ2-3	TRBD1	NA	CASSPGTGTDTQYF	TGCGCCAGCAGCCCCGGGACAGGCACAGATACGCAGTATTTT
TRBV5-4	TRBJ2-7	NA	NA	CASRGGGNPSF	TGTGCCAGCAGAGGGGGCGGGAACCCTAGCTTC
TRBV4-2	TRBJ2-7	TRBD1	NA	CASSKETGVLYEQYF	TGTGCCAGCAGCAAAGAGACAGGGGTTCTCTACGAGCAGTACTTC
TRBV15	TRBJ2-7	TRBD1	NA	CATSRTGTYPSYEQYF	TGTGCCACCAGCAGGACAGGGACGTATCCCTCCTACGAGCAGTACTTC
TRBV5-6	TRBJ2-7	TRBD2	NA	CASSLGLAGEQYF	TGTGCCAGCAGCTTGGGACTAGCTGGCGAGCAGTACTTC
TRBV28	TRBJ2-7	TRBD1	NA	CASNSDRGSYEQYF	TGTGCCAGCAACTCTGACAGGGGGAGCTACGAGCAGTACTTC
TRBV29-1	TRBJ1-1	NA	NA	CSVMTFPGKNTEAFF	TGCAGCGTGATGACATTTCCAGGGAAGAACACTGAAGCTTTCTTT
TRBV10-3	TRBJ2-1	TRBD1	NA	CAISEGQVVPNEQFF	TGTGCCATCAGTGAGGGACAGGTTGTTCCCAATGAGCAGTTCTTC
TRBV6-1	TRBJ2-7	NA	NA	CASSEIGAGEQYF	TGTGCCAGCAGTGAAATAGGGGCGGGCGAGCAGTACTTC
TRBV7-2	TRBJ2-2	NA	NA	CASSLSLSTGELFF	TGTGCCAGCAGCTTATCGTTGAGCACCGGGGAGCTGTTTTTT
TRBV13	TRBJ2-5	TRBD1	NA	CASSTRQGDETQYF	TGTGCCAGCAGCACCCGACAGGGGGATGAGACCCAGTACTTC
TRBV19	TRBJ2-7	TRBD2	NA	CASSPGDYLYEQYF	TGTGCCAGTTCCCCCGGGGACTACCTCTACGAGCAGTACTTC
TRBV7-3	TRBJ2-5	TRBD1	few	CASSLTGTATQYF	TGTGCCAGCAGCCTAACAGGGACAGCGACCCAGTACTTC
TRBV5-1	TRBJ1-5	NA	few	CASSSGNSNQPQHF	TGCGCCAGCAGCTCGGGGAATAGCAATCAGCCCCAGCATTTT
TRBV28	TRBJ2-7	TRBD1	few	CASSPRDSYEQYF	TGTGCCAGCAGTCCCCGGGACAGCTACGAGCAGTACTTC
TRBV27	TRBJ2-7	NA	few	CASSPLRGAYEQYF	TGTGCCAGCAGCCCCCTGAGGGGCGCCTACGAGCAGTACTTC
TRBV7-2	TRBJ2-2	NA	NA	CASSLDGDTGELFF	TGTGCCAGCAGCCTGGACGGGGACACCGGGGAGCTGTTTTTT
TRBV29-1	TRBJ1-1	NA	NA	CSDGSGAFF	TGCAGCGATGGATCGGGAGCTTTCTTT
TRBV18	TRBJ1-1	NA	NA	CASSPPGIRNTEAFF	TGTGCCAGCTCACCTCCGGGGATAAGAAACACTGAAGCTTTCTTT
TRBV29-1	TRBJ1-2	NA	NA	CSVLDTRGFYGYTF	TGCAGCGTTCTAGACACCCGAGGTTTCTATGGCTACACCTTC
TRBV28	TRBJ1-5	NA	NA	CASSTINQPQHF	TGTGCCAGCAGTACAATTAATCAGCCCCAGCATTTT
TRBV4-3	TRBJ2-7	TRBD2	NA	CASSRGSGLAGNYEQYF	TGCGCCAGCAGCCGTGGATCGGGACTAGCGGGAAACTACGAGCAGTACTTC
TRBV6-5	TRBJ1-1	NA	few	CASSGDWNTEAFF	TGTGCCAGCAGTGGAGACTGGAACACTGAAGCTTTCTTT
TRBV7-9	TRBJ2-1	TRBD1	NA	CASTQYRGAYNEQFF	TGTGCCAGCACTCAATACAGGGGGGCCTACAATGAGCAGTTCTTC
TRBV29-1	TRBJ2-7	NA	NA	CSVAVPLGAWYEQYF	TGCAGCGTTGCGGTTCCTTTAGGGGCCTGGTACGAGCAGTACTTC
TRBV6-5	TRBJ2-7	NA	NA	CASSLDLGSYEQYF	TGTGCCAGCAGTTTGGACCTGGGCTCCTACGAGCAGTACTTC
TRBV27	TRBJ2-6	NA	many	CASSSGSGANVLTF	TGTGCCAGCAGTTCGGGCTCTGGGGCCAACGTCCTGACTTTC
TRBV7-9	TRBJ1-6	NA	NA	CASSLMEQGSPLHF	TGTGCCAGCAGCTTAATGGAGCAGGGATCACCCCTCCACTTT
TRBV29-1	TRBJ2-5	NA	NA	CSVSHGRQGETQYF	TGCAGCGTTTCCCATGGCAGGCAGGGGGAGACCCAGTACTTC
TRBV7-9	TRBJ2-2	TRBD1	few	CASSLATGGAGELFF	TGTGCCAGCAGCTTAGCAACAGGGGGAGCCGGGGAGCTGTTTTTT
TRBV4-3	TRBJ2-1	NA	NA	CASSQQFASSYNEQFF	TGCGCCAGCAGCCAACAATTCGCGAGCTCCTACAATGAGCAGTTCTTC
TRBV5-1	TRBJ2-7	NA	NA	CASSLVDSTYEQYF	TGCGCCAGCAGCTTGGTCGACAGTACCTACGAGCAGTACTTC
TRBV18	TRBJ1-5	TRBD1	once	CASSLGQGNGQPQHF	TGCGCCAGCTCACTCGGACAGGGGAACGGTCAGCCCCAGCATTTT
TRBV10-3	TRBJ1-1	NA	NA	CAISEFGGQATEAFF	TGTGCCATCAGTGAATTTGGGGGGCAGGCCACTGAAGCTTTCTTT
TRBV7-2	TRBJ1-2	NA	once	CASSLNAERYGYTF	TGTGCCAGCAGCTTAAACGCGGAGCGCTATGGCTACACCTTC
TRBV29-1	TRBJ1-5	TRBD1	NA	CSVGGTDYSNQPQHF	TGCAGCGTTGGTGGGACAGACTATAGCAATCAGCCCCAGCATTTT